A selection of T cell receptor beta chains follows, all from one sample in a study of T-cell memory formation after mild COVID-19. TCRdb redid the calling of the 5' RACE reads with MiXCR, one entry per CDR3 protein. The sample includes approximately 270,000 distinct CDR3 sequences, around 15% of them seen just once. Sequenced material: PBMCs or a T cell subset sorted from them (not recorded which). Receptors were obtained from a young man who had mild COVID-19 (a few samples of this study predate the infection). Cell type and time point are not known. The CDR3 runs from the conserved cysteine through the conserved F or W. D genes are given only for firm matches. Size tells how often a clone was seen (once, few, many) or the class of an expanded clone, and some rows leave it out.

V	size	J	D	DNA	CDR3
TRBV5-8	few	TRBJ1-3	-	TGTGCCAGCAGCCGACGTTGGGCGGGTTCCTCTGGAAACACCATATATTTT	CASSRRWAGSSGNTIYF
TRBV7-3	few	TRBJ1-1	TRBD1	TGTGCCAGCAGCCCCACTTGGACAGGGGCGCAGGGCACTGAAGCTTTCTTT	CASSPTWTGAQGTEAFF
TRBV6-6	few	TRBJ1-2	-	TGTGCCAGCAGTTACGGGGCAGGGGACTATGGCTACACCTTC	CASSYGAGDYGYTF
TRBV4-1	few	TRBJ2-2	TRBD1	TGCGCCAGCAGCCAAGATGAACAGGGGGACGGGGAGCTGTTTTTT	CASSQDEQGDGELFF
TRBV15	few	TRBJ1-2	-	TGTGCCACCAGCAGCGTGCAGGGCTACGGCTACACCTTC	CATSSVQGYGYTF
TRBV29-1	many	TRBJ2-1	-	TGCAGCGTTGATATGGGGGCCCTGACTGATGAGCAGTTCTTC	CSVDMGALTDEQFF
TRBV20-1	few	TRBJ1-2	-	TGCAGTGCTAGTGGCAGTCCAGAAGGGAGCTATGGCTACACCTTC	CSASGSPEGSYGYTF
TRBV20-1	few	TRBJ2-6	-	TGCAGTGCTGGATCAGTCTCTGGGGCCAACGTCCTGACTTTC	CSAGSVSGANVLTF
TRBV4-3	few	TRBJ1-1	-	TGCGCCAGCAGCCATGAAGATGGAAGGGCCGGGGGCCCTGAAGCTTTCTTT	CASSHEDGRAGGPEAFF
TRBV28	-	TRBJ1-6	-	TGTGCCAGCAGTCAGGTGGTGACTTCACCCCTCCACTTT	CASSQVVTSPLHF
TRBV7-8	-	TRBJ1-6	-	TGTGCCAGCAGCTTATTTGGGAAGGGGAATAATTCACCCCTCCACTTT	CASSLFGKGNNSPLHF
TRBV11-3	-	TRBJ2-2	TRBD1	TGTGCCAGCAGCACAGGGGGCGCCGGGGAGCTGTTTTTT	CASSTGGAGELFF
TRBV5-1	-	TRBJ1-4	-	TGCGCCAGCAGCTGGACGGGTAGGGAGAACGAAAAACTGTTTTTT	CASSWTGRENEKLFF
TRBV2	-	TRBJ2-3	TRBD1	TGTGCCAGCAGACTGGACAGGAGGCCCACAGATACGCAGTATTTT	CASRLDRRPTDTQYF
TRBV5-1	-	TRBJ2-2	TRBD1	TGCGCCAGCAGCTGGACAGGGAGGCACACCGGGGAGCTGTTTTTT	CASSWTGRHTGELFF
TRBV12-3/TRBV12-4	few	TRBJ1-2	-	TGTGCCAGCAGTCTAGGACGGGGCCTTGAGGGCTACACCTTC	CASSLGRGLEGYTF
TRBV5-1	many	TRBJ1-4	TRBD1	TGCGCCAGCAGCTTGAAGGGACAGGGCGCAACTAATGAAAAACTGTTTTTT	CASSLKGQGATNEKLFF
TRBV12-3/TRBV12-4	few	TRBJ2-1	TRBD1	TGTGCCAGCACCCCTAACAGGGGTCGCTCCTACAATGAGCAGTTCTTC	CASTPNRGRSYNEQFF
TRBV18	few	TRBJ2-7	TRBD1	TGTGCCAGCTCACCCGGACAGGGGACTTACTACGAGCAGTACTTC	CASSPGQGTYYEQYF
TRBV7-9	-	TRBJ2-2	-	TGTGCCAGCAGCCAACCAGGCCAGAGGACGACCGGGGAGCTGTTTTTT	CASSQPGQRTTGELFF
TRBV29-1	few	TRBJ2-5	TRBD2	TGCAGCGTTGAAGCGTTGTCTAGCGGGCTGGGCCAGTACTTC	CSVEALSSGLGQYF
TRBV12-3/TRBV12-4	few	TRBJ1-1	-	TGTGCCAGCAGGGCGGGGGGGAACACTGAAGCTTTCTTT	CASRAGGNTEAFF
TRBV7-3	-	TRBJ2-1	-	TGTGCCAGCAGCTTAGCGGCGAACTACAATGAGCAGTTCTTC	CASSLAANYNEQFF
TRBV7-3	few	TRBJ2-1	-	TGTGCCAGCAGCTTCGCGGGGGCGAGTTACAATGAGCAGTTCTTC	CASSFAGASYNEQFF
TRBV20-1	-	TRBJ1-5	TRBD1	TGCAGTGCCAGGACAGGGGTCGTCAATCAGCCCCAGCATTTT	CSARTGVVNQPQHF
TRBV10-3	-	TRBJ2-3	TRBD2	TGTGCCATCTATGCGGGGGGCACAGATACGCAGTATTTT	CAIYAGGTDTQYF
TRBV7-9	-	TRBJ2-1	TRBD2	TGTGCCACCCGGCCTAGCGGGGGGCCCGAGCAGTTCTTC	CATRPSGGPEQFF
TRBV28	many	TRBJ2-5	TRBD2	TGTGCCAGCAGTTTATCGGGAGGGCGGGAGACCCAGTACTTC	CASSLSGGRETQYF
TRBV9	-	TRBJ2-3	TRBD2	TGTGCCAGCAGCCTCAGAGGGACTAGTTACACAGATACGCAGTATTTT	CASSLRGTSYTDTQYF
TRBV28	few	TRBJ2-4	-	TGTGCCAGCAGTCCCCGGGACACCGATTTAGCCAAAAACATTCAGTACTTC	CASSPRDTDLAKNIQYF
TRBV6-6	-	TRBJ2-7	TRBD1	TGTGCCAGCACCCGATCTCTGGCGGGACAGGGACCCTACGAGCAGTACTTC	CASTRSLAGQGPYEQYF
TRBV29-1	few	TRBJ1-3	TRBD1	TGCAGCGTTGAAGGCCTGGGGACAGAATCTGGAAACACCATATATTTT	CSVEGLGTESGNTIYF
TRBV4-1	few	TRBJ2-1	-	TGCGCCAGCAGCCAAGATACGAGCCGCTCCTACAATGAGCAGTTCTTC	CASSQDTSRSYNEQFF
TRBV29-1	few	TRBJ2-5	-	TGCAGCGTTGAATCGTGGACAGTTGAGACCCAGTACTTC	CSVESWTVETQYF
TRBV6-1	few	TRBJ1-1	-	TGTGCCAGCAGTGGTCCCGGGTATTCTGAAGCTTTCTTT	CASSGPGYSEAFF
TRBV20-1	-	TRBJ1-6	TRBD1	TGCAGTGCTACCCGACAGGGGGGGGATAATTCACCCCCCCACTTT	CSATRQGGDNSPPHF
TRBV5-1	-	TRBJ2-3	-	TGCGCCAGCAGTTGGGACCTTTATACGCAGTATTTT	CASSWDLYTQYF
TRBV29-1	-	TRBJ2-3	TRBD2	TGCAGCGTTGACAGCGGGGGTGGCGCAGATACGCAGTATTTT	CSVDSGGGADTQYF
TRBV19	-	TRBJ1-5	-	TGTGCCAGTAGTCCCCGGGGGAATAGCAATCAGCCCCAGCATTTT	CASSPRGNSNQPQHF
TRBV12-3/TRBV12-4	-	TRBJ2-2	TRBD1	TGTGACAGCAGGTCCGGGACAGTTAACACCGGGGAGCTGTTTTTT	CDSRSGTVNTGELFF
TRBV4-3	-	TRBJ1-3	-	TGCGCCAGCAGCCAAGCCCCGGTGAACTCTGGAAACACCATATATTTT	CASSQAPVNSGNTIYF
TRBV29-1	few	TRBJ2-3	TRBD1	TGCAGCGTTGGCTCCACAGGGGGCACAAATACGCAGTATTTT	CSVGSTGGTNTQYF
TRBV7-6	many	TRBJ2-3	-	TGTGCCAGCAGCTTAGTGGGGGGGGCGACAGATACGCAGTATTTT	CASSLVGGATDTQYF
TRBV27	-	TRBJ2-5	TRBD1	TGTGCCAGCAGTGCCACAGGGGTTGCAGAGACCCAGTACTTC	CASSATGVAETQYF